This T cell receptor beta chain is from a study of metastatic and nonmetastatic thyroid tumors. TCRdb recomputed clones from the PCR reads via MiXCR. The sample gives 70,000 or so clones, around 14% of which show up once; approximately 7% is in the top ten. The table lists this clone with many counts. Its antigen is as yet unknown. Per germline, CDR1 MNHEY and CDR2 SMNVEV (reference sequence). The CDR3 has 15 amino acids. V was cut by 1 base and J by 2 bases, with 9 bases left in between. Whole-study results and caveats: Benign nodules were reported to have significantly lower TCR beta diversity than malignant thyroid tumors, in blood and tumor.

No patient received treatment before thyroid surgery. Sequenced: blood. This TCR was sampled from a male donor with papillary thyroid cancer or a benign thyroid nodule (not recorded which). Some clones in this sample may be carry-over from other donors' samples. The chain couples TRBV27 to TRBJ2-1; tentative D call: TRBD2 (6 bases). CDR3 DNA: TGTGCCAGCAGTTTATATTCGGGAGCCTACAATGAGCAGTTCTTC. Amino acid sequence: CASSLYSGAYNEQFF.